The 19 T cell receptor beta chains given below trace back to one sample, sequenced in a study of cytomegalovirus exposure and HLA in healthy donors. 60 Vbeta and 13 Jbeta primers were used in PCR. Repertoires were generated with immunoSEQ multiplex PCR, while TCRdb's copy carries only in-frame clones and drops some. The data contain 100,000 to 120,000 clones, approximately 81% of them singletons. Input material: PBMCs. Source of these receptors: a man aged 25 to 40 in good health and CMV-seronegative.

The rearrangement uses TRBV2 and TRBJ2-1, with 10 positions matching TRBD1. The CDR3 extends over 15 amino acids. From germline, CDR1 is SNHLY and CDR2 FYNNEI. Trimming at V came to 5 bases and at J to 6 bases, leaving 7 bases not matched to a gene. CDR3 sequence (DNA): TGTGCCAGCAGTACGTGGGACAGGGGATCCAATGAGCAGTTCTTC. Residues: CASSTWDRGSNEQFF.

This clone was found a few times. The chain is built from TRBV29-1 and TRBJ1-1, with 10 nucleotides matching TRBD1. J was trimmed by 5 bases and V by 3 bases; bases with no gene match: 3. CDR3 length: 13 amino acids. Germline V lookup: CDR1 SQVTM, CDR2 ANQGSEA. CDR3 residues: CSVERDRGTEAFF. The CDR3 DNA follows: TGCAGCGTTGAGAGGGACAGGGGTACTGAAGCTTTCTTT.

This clone was counted a few times. The chain combines TRBV28 with TRBJ2-7, with 8 bases aligning to TRBD1. The CDR3 extends over 15 amino acids. Germline V gene lookup returns CDR1 MDHEN and CDR2 SYDVKM. Germline trimming cut 6 bases from V and 6 bases from J; bases unmatched to any gene: 13. For the CDR3, the DNA is TGTGCCAGCAGCTTCGCGCCGGCGGACAGGGCCGAGCAGTACTTC. As protein: CASSFAPADRAEQYF.

The chain employs TRBV15 and TRBJ2-3, with a tentative D call TRBD2 (6 bases). Germline CDR1 is LNHNV and CDR2 is YYDKDF (reference sequence). The CDR3 is 16 amino acids. The V end lost 4 bases, the J end lost 4 bases, and 18 bases lay between the germline ends. CDR3 loop: CATSKRLEAVADTQYF. CDR3 sequence (DNA): TGTGCCACCAGCAAAAGACTAGAAGCTGTCGCAGATACGCAGTATTTT.

Details on this clone: Additional DNA sequences in this sample encode the identical CDR3. V usage is TRBV7-2 and J usage is TRBJ2-6; TRBD2 is a possible D gene (5 bases). Germline loops: CDR1 SGHTA, CDR2 FQGNSA. CDR3 length: 17 residues. V lost 1 base, J lost 2 bases, and 12 bases lay in between. CDR3 coding DNA: TGTGCCAGCAGCTTAGAATATAGGGAGACTGGGGCCAACGTCCTGACTTTC. This codes for CASSLEYRETGANVLTF.

The V gene is TRBV4-1, the J gene TRBJ2-3, with 7 bases matching TRBD2. The V gene end was trimmed by 6 bases and the J gene end by 6 bases; junction bases not matched to a gene: 9. This CDR3 contains 14 residues. The germline V gene encodes CDR1 MGHRA and CDR2 YSYEKL. The CDR3, as DNA: TGCGCCAGCAGGTCACCTTCCGGGAGGGATACGCAGTATTTT. Amino acid sequence: CASRSPSGRDTQYF.

The gene calls are TRBV7-2 and TRBJ2-5; D uncertain. Trimming pared 4 bases from V and 3 bases from J, leaving 12 bases between. This CDR3 comprises 14 residues. Germline V gene lookup returns CDR1 SGHTA and CDR2 FQGNSA. Here the CDR3 reads CASSSVGREETQYF. Written as DNA, the CDR3 is TGTGCCAGCAGCTCAGTTGGGCGCGAAGAGACCCAGTACTTC.

The chain has TRBV9 and TRBJ2-3; 8 bases map to TRBD2. This CDR3 spans 16 amino acids. V trimming: 3 bases; J trimming: 1 base; junction bases outside the gene matches: 7. Germline CDR1 reads SGDLS; CDR2 reads YYNGEE. The CDR3 sequence is CASSGTAGAGTDTQYF. CDR3 coding DNA: TGTGCCAGCAGCGGGACAGCGGGGGCCGGCACAGATACGCAGTATTTT.

This chain links TRBV4-3 with TRBJ2-5, with D unclear. The germline V and J ends were trimmed by 0 bases and 0 bases, with 2 bases remaining between them. There are 13 residues in the CDR3. The germline V gene encodes CDR1 LGHNA and CDR2 YSLEER. The CDR3 bases are TGCGCCAGCAGCCAAGATAACCAAGAGACCCAGTACTTC. Translation: CASSQDNQETQYF.

Notes on this clone: Other DNA sequences in the same sample also yield this CDR3. The chain couples TRBV20-1 to TRBJ2-7; D remains unclear. Trimming took 3 bases from V and 4 from J, leaving 7 bases between them. Germline loops: CDR1 DFQATT, CDR2 SNEGSKA (reference sequence). This CDR3 has 11 amino acids. In DNA form, the CDR3 reads TGCAGTGCTAGCCCAGGTTACGAGCAGTACTTC. Protein: CSASPGYEQYF.

The chain links TRBV5-1 to TRBJ1-2; D remains unclear. This CDR3 is 15 amino acids long. The V end was cut by 0 bases, the J end by 3 bases, with 12 bases between. In germline, CDR1 is SGHRS, CDR2 YFSETQ. The CDR3 sequence: CASSLALHNDYGYTF. CDR3 bases: TGCGCCAGCAGCTTGGCCCTTCACAATGACTATGGCTACACCTTC.

The chain recombines TRBV28 with TRBJ2-7; 8 bases are shared with TRBD2. V was clipped by 4 bases and J by 5 bases; unmatched bases: 7. Germline assignment: CDR1 MDHEN and CDR2 SYDVKM. This CDR3 contains 14 residues. CDR3 sequence (DNA): TGTGCCAGCAGTTCGGGAGGGCCGTTGAACGAGCAGTACTTC. The encoded protein is CASSSGGPLNEQYF.

The chain recombines TRBV6-5 with TRBJ2-2; no firm D call. Germline V gene data show CDR1 as MNHEY and CDR2 as SVGAGI. Trimming shortened V by 8 bases and J by 3 bases, and 10 bases separated the two germline ends. This CDR3 contains 13 residues. Written as DNA, the CDR3 is TGTGCCAGCCGGGTTTTTCACACCGGGGAGCTGTTTTTT. It yields the protein CASRVFHTGELFF.

The J gene is TRBJ1-6, the V gene TRBV27; D might be TRBD1 (5 bases). This CDR3 comprises 14 residues. CDR1 MNHEY and CDR2 SMNVEV come from the germline V gene (reference sequence). V dropped 6 bases and J dropped 4 bases, with 10 bases sitting between them. The DNA of the CDR3 is TGTGCCAGCAGCCCGGGACTGTATAATTCACCCCTCCACTTT. This translates into CASSPGLYNSPLHF.

This clone was detected a few times. The V gene is TRBV19, the J gene TRBJ1-2, with D hard to call. CDR1 LNHDA and CDR2 SQIVND come from the germline V gene (reference sequence). The CDR3 covers 15 residues. V was cut by 1 base and J by 2 bases, with 11 bases left in between. The DNA for the CDR3 is TGTGCCAGTAGTATAGTTGGCACACCAAACTATGGCTACACCTTC. This encodes CASSIVGTPNYGYTF.

This clone was found a few times. The rearrangement uses TRBV7-8 and TRBJ1-1, with D uncertain. CDR1 SGHVS and CDR2 FQNEAQ come from the germline V gene. This CDR3 is 14 amino acids long. V shed 4 bases and J shed 1 base, with 10 bases lying between them. As DNA, the CDR3 is TGTGCCAGCAGCTCATATGACACGAACACTGAAGCTTTCTTT. Protein sequence: CASSSYDTNTEAFF. Full variable domain (missing parts from reference TRBV7-8 and TRBJ1-1): GAGVSQSPRYKVAKRGQDVALRCDPISGHVSLFWYQQALGQGPEFLTYFQNEAQLDKSGLPSDRFFAERPEGSVSTLKIQRTQQEDSAVYLCASSSYDTNTEAFFGQGTRLTVV.

V usage is TRBV6-1 and J usage is TRBJ1-5; tentatively, D is TRBD1 (5 bases). The CDR3 loop spans 13 amino acids. The ends were cut back, 7 bases at V and 3 bases at J, with 10 bases in the middle. Germline lookup yields CDR1 MNHNS and CDR2 SASEGT. The CDR3 protein is CASKVTDNQPQHF. The CDR3 region has the DNA TGTGCCAGCAAGGTGACAGACAATCAGCCCCAGCATTTT.

The V and J genes are TRBV6-6 and TRBJ1-4; tentatively, D is TRBD1 (5 bases). CDR1 MNHNY and CDR2 SVGAGI come from the germline V gene (reference sequence). The CDR3 totals 16 residues. V lost 0 bases and J 3 bases, leaving 11 bases between the germline ends. The CDR3 region has the DNA TGTGCCAGCAGTTACTCGAATCAGGGTCCTAATGAAAAACTGTTTTTT. Protein sequence: CASSYSNQGPNEKLFF.

The chain employs TRBV28 and TRBJ2-7; D is perhaps TRBD2 (6 bases). The V and J ends lost 8 bases and 7 bases respectively, with 15 bases between them. The CDR3 runs to 12 residues. Germline V gene lookup returns CDR1 MDHEN and CDR2 SYDVKM. The CDR3 region has the DNA TGTGCCAGCGGGACTTACTCCGAAGAGCAGTACTTC. Its translation is CASGTYSEEQYF.